What follows describes a single T cell receptor beta chain. V dropped 7 bases and J dropped 5; count of bases not matched to a gene: 6. The CDR3 extends over 13 amino acids. Germline lookup yields CDR1 MGHDK and CDR2 SYGVNS. Authors of the study amplified TCR beta CDR3 regions from RNA transcripts. TCR CDR3 underwent first-round RT-PCR with the HTBI primer set. One entry per CDR3 protein results from TCRdb running MiXCR on the multiplex PCR reads. Of 350,000 or so distinct CDR3 sequences listed, roughly 20% are singletons. An absence of ophthalmopathy progression within 18 months meant stable Graves' hyperthyroidism. Each diagnosis was grounded in clinical symptoms, serum thyroxine and TRAb, thyroid ultrasound, and orbital computed tomography. This record comes from a study of T cells in Graves' hyperthyroidism and ophthalmopathy.

This receptor was identified in a woman between 50 and 59 years old with Graves' hyperthyroidism. The V gene is TRBV25-1, the J gene TRBJ1-2; 8 positions match TRBD1. The sample was blood. This CDR3 is CASKDRDWYGYTF. DNA of the CDR3: TGTGCCAGCAAGGACAGGGACTGGTATGGCTACACCTTC.